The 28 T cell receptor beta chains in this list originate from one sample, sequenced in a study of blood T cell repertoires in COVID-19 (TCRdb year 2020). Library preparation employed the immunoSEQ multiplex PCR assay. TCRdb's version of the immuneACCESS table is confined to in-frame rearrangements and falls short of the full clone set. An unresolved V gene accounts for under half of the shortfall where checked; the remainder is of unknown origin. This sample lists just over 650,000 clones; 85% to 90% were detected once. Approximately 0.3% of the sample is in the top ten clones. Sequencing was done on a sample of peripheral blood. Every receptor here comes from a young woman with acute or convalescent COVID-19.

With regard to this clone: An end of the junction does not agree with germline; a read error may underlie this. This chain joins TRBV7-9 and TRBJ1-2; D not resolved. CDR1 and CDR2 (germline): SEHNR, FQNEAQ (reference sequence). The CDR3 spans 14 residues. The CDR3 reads CASSVATSLYGYTF. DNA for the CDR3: TGTGCCAGCAGCGTAGCGACAAGTTTATATGGCTACACCTTC. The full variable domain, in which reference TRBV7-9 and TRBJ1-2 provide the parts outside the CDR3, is DTGVSQNPRHKITKRGQNVTFRCDPISEHNRLYWYRQTLGQGPEFLTYFQNEAQLEKSRLLSDRFSAERPKGSFSTLEIQRTEQGDSAMYLCASSVATSLYGYTFGSGTRLTVV.

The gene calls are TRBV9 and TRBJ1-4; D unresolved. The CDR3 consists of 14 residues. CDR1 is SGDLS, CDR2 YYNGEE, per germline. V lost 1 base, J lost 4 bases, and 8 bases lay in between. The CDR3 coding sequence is TGTGCCAGCAGCGTACAGGATGGTAATGAAAAACTGTTTTTT. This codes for CASSVQDGNEKLFF.

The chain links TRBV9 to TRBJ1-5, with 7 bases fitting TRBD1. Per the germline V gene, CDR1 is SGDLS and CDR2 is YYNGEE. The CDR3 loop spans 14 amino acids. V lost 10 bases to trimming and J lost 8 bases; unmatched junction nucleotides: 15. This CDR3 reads CAADPGGSGKPQHF. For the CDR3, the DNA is TGTGCCGCTGACCCAGGGGGTTCCGGAAAGCCCCAGCATTTT.

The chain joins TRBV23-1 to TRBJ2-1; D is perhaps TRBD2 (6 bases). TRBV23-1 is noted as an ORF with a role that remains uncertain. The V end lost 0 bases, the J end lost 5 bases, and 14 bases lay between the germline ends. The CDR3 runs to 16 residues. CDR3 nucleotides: TGCGCCAGCAGTCAATCAGGAGGGGTAGGCAACAATGAGCAGTTCTTC. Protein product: CASSQSGGVGNNEQFF.

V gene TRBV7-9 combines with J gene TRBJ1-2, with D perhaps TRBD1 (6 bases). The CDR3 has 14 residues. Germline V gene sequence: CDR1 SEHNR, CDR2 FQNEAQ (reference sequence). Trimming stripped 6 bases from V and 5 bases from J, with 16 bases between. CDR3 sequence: CASRPRQEPYGYTF. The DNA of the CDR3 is TGTGCCAGCAGACCTCGACAGGAGCCATATGGCTACACCTTC.

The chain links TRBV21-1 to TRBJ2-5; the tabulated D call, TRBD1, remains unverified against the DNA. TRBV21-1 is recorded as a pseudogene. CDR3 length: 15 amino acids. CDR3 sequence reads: CASSKARQLQETQYF. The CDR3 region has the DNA TGTGCCAGCAGCAAAGCGCGACAGCTCCAAGAGACCCAGTACTTC.

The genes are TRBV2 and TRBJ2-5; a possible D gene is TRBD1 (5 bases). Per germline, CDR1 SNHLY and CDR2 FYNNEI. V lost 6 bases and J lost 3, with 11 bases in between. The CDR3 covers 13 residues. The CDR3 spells CASRAGSKETQYF. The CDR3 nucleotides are TGTGCCAGCAGGGCAGGGTCAAAAGAGACCCAGTACTTC.

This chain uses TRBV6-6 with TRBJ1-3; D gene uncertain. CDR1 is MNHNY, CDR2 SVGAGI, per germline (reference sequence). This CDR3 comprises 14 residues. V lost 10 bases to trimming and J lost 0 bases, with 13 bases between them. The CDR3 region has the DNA TGTGCCACCGGGTCGCGTCCCTCTGGAAACACCATATATTTT. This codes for CATGSRPSGNTIYF.

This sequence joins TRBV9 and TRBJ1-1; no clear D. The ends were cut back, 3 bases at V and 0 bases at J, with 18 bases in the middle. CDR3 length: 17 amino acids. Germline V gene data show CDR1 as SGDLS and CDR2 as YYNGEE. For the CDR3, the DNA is TGTGCCAGCAGCGCCCACTGGGAGGGCCGGGTGAACACTGAAGCTTTCTTT. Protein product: CASSAHWEGRVNTEAFF.

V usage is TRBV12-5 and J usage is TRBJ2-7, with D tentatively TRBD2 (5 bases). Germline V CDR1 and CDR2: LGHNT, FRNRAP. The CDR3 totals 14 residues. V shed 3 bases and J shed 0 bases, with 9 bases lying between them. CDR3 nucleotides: TGTGCTAGTGGTTTCGAGGGAGCCTCCTACGAGCAGTACTTC. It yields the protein CASGFEGASYEQYF.

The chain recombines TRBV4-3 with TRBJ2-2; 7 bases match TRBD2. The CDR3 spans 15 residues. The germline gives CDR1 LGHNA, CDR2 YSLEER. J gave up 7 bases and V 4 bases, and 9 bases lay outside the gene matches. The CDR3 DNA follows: TGCGCCAGCAGCCGGACTAGACGCATCGGCGGGGAGCTGTTTTTT. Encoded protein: CASSRTRRIGGELFF.

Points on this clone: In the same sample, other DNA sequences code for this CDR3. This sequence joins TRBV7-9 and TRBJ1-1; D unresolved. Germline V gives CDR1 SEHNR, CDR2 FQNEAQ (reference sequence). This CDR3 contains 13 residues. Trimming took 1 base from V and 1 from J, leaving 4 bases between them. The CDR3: CASSLVQNTEAFF. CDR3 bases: TGTGCCAGCAGCTTAGTACAGAACACTGAAGCTTTCTTT.

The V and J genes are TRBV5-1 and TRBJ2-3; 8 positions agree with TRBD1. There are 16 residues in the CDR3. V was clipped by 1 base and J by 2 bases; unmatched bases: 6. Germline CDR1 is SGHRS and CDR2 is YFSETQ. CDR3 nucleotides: TGCGCCAGCAGCTTGATAGTGACAGGGGTCACAGATACGCAGTATTTT. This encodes CASSLIVTGVTDTQYF.

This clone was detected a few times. The CDR3 coding sequence is TGTGCCAGCAGCTTACCTCGGGTGGGAAACACCATATATTTT. This sequence encodes CASSLPRVGNTIYF. The chain uses TRBV11-2 and TRBJ1-3; unclear D gene. The CDR3 extends over 14 amino acids. Germline V CDR1 and CDR2: SGHAT, FQNNGV. Trimming left V 2 bases short and J 4 bases short, with 9 bases between. Together with reference TRBV11-2 and TRBJ1-3, the CDR3 gives the full variable domain: EAGVAQSPRYKIIEKRQSVAFWCNPISGHATLYWYQQILGQGPKLLIQFQNNGVVDDSQLPKDRFSAERLKGVDSTLKIQPAKLEDSAVYLCASSLPRVGNTIYFGEGSWLTVV.

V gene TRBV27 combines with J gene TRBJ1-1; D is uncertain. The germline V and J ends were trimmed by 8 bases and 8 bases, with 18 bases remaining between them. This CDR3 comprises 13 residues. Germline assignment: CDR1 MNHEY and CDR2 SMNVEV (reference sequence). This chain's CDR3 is CASVDRGRGEAFF. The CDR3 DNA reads TGTGCCAGCGTAGACCGAGGTCGAGGAGAAGCTTTCTTT.

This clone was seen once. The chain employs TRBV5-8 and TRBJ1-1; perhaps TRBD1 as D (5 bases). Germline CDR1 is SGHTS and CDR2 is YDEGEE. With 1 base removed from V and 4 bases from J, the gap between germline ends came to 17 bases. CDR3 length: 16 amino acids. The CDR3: CASSLLGNRKGTEAFF. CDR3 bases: TGTGCCAGCAGCTTGCTAGGTAACAGGAAAGGCACTGAAGCTTTCTTT.

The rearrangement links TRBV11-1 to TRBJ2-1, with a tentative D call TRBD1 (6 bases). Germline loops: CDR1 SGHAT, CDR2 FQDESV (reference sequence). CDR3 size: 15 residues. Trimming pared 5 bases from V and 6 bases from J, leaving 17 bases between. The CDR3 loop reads CASSPTGLVRNEQFF. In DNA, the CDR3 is TGTGCCAGCAGCCCAACAGGGCTGGTTCGCAATGAGCAGTTCTTC.

CDR3 DNA: TGTGCCGAAAAGTCGGGGGATGGCTACACCTTC. Protein sequence: CAEKSGDGYTF. The genes are TRBV7-2 and TRBJ1-2; a weak D match, TRBD1 (5 bases). CDR1 is SGHTA and CDR2 is FQGNSA in the germline V gene. V lost 11 bases to trimming and J lost 6 bases, with 13 bases between them. The CDR3 runs to 11 residues.

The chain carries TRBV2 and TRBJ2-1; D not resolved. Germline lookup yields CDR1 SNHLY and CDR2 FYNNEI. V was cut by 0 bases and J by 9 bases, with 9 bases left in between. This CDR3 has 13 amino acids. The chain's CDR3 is CASSEAIFSEQFF. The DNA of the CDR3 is TGTGCCAGCAGTGAAGCAATCTTTAGTGAGCAGTTCTTC. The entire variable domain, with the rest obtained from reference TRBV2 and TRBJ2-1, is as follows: EPEVTQTPSHQVTQMGQEVILRCVPISNHLYFYWYRQILGQKVEFLVSFYNNEISEKSEIFDDQFSVERPDGSNFTLKIRSTKLEDSAMYFCASSEAIFSEQFFGPGTRLTVL.

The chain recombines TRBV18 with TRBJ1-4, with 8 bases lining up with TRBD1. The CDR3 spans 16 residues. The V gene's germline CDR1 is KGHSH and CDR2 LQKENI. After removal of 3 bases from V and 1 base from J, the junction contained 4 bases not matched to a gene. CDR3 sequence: CASSPARGLTNEKLFF. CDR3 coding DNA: TGTGCCAGCTCACCGGCCAGGGGGCTAACTAATGAAAAACTGTTTTTT.

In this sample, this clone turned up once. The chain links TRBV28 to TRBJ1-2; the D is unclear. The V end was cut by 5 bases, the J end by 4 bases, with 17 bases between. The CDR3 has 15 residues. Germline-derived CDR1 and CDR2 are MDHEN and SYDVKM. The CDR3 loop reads CASSTHTVPGYGYTF. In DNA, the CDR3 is TGTGCCAGCAGTACCCACACCGTCCCGGGCTATGGCTACACCTTC.

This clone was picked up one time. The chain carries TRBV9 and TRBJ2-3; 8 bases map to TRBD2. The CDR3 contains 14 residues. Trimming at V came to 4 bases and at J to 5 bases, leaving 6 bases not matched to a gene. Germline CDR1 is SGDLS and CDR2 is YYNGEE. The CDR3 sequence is CASSPIRGGDTQYF. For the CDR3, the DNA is TGTGCCAGCAGCCCAATACGGGGGGGAGATACGCAGTATTTT. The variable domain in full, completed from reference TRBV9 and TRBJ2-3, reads DSGVTQTPKHLITATGQRVTLRCSPRSGDLSVYWYQQSLDQGLQFLIQYYNGEERAKGNILERFSAQQFPDLHSELNLSSLELGDSALYFCASSPIRGGDTQYFGPGTRLTVL.

CDR3 nucleotides: TGTGCTAGTGGTTTGACCGGGACAGGGGCCTACGAGCAGTACTTC. Its protein is CASGLTGTGAYEQYF. The genes are TRBV12-5 and TRBJ2-7, with 10 bases that match TRBD1. This CDR3 is 15 amino acids long. Trimming removed 2 bases from V and 2 bases from J; junction bases left unmatched: 3. Germline V lookup: CDR1 LGHNT, CDR2 FRNRAP.

This chain's CDR3 is CASSQPGKLPDTQYF. CDR3 DNA sequence: TGCGCCAGCAGTCAACCAGGCAAATTGCCAGATACGCAGTATTTT. The gene calls are TRBV23-1 and TRBJ2-3; no clear D. TRBV23-1 is classed as an ORF, of uncertain function. This CDR3 is 15 amino acids long. Trimming stripped 2 bases from V and 4 bases from J, with 13 bases between.

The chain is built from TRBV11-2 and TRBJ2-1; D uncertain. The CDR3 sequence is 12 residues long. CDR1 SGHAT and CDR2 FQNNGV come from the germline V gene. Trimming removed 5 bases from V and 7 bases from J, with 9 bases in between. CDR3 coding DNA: TGTGCCAGCAGCGCAACCCGGAATGAGCAGTTCTTC. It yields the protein CASSATRNEQFF.

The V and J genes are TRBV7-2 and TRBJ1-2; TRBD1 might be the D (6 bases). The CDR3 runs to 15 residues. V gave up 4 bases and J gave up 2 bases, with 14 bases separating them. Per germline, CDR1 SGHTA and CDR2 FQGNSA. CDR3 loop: CASSYEGTLNYGYTF. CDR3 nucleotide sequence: TGTGCCAGCAGCTATGAGGGGACACTCAACTATGGCTACACCTTC.

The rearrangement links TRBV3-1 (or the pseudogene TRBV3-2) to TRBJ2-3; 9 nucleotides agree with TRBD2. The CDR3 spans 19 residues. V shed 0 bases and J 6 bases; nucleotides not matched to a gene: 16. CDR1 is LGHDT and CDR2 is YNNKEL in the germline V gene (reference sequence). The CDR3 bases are TGTGCCAGCAGCCAAGATCTGGGGGCGCGAGCGGGGGGTTCGGATACGCAGTATTTT. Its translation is CASSQDLGARAGGSDTQYF.

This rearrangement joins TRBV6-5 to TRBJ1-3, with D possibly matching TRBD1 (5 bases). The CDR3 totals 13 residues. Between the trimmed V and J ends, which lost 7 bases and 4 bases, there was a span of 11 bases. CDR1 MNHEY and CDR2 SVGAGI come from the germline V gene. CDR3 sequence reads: CASKDSSGNTIYF. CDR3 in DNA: TGTGCCAGCAAAGACAGTTCCGGAAACACCATATATTTT.